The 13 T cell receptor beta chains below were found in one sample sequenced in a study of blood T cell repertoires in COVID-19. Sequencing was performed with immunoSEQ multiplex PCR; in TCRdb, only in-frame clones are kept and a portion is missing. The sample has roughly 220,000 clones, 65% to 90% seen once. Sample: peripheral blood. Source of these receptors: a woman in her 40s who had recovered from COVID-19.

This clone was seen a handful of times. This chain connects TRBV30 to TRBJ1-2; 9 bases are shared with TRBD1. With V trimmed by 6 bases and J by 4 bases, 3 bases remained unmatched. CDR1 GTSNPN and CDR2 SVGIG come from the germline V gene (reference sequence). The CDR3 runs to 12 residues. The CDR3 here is CACTGGGYGYTF. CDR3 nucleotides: TGTGCCTGTACAGGGGGCGGCTATGGCTACACCTTC.

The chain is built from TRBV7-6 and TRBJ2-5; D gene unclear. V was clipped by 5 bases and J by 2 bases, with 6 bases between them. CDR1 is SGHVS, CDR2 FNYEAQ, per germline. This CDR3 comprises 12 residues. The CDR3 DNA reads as TGTGCCAGCAGCCCCGTGCAAGAGACCCAGTACTTC. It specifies CASSPVQETQYF.

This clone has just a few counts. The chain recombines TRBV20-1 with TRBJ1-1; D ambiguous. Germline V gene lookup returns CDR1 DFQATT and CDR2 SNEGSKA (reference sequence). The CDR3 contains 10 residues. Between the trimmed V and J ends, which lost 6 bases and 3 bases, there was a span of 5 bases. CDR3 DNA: TGCAGTGCGCAGGACACTGAAGCTTTCTTT. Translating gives CSAQDTEAFF.

The CDR3, as DNA: TGTGCCAGCAACAAACAGGGTCGCACTGAAGCTTTCTTT. Protein: CASNKQGRTEAFF. This sequence joins TRBV2 and TRBJ1-1; possible D gene TRBD1, 6 bases. The V gene's germline CDR1 is SNHLY and CDR2 FYNNEI. The CDR3 spans 13 residues. Trimming left V 7 bases short and J 4 bases short, with 13 bases between.

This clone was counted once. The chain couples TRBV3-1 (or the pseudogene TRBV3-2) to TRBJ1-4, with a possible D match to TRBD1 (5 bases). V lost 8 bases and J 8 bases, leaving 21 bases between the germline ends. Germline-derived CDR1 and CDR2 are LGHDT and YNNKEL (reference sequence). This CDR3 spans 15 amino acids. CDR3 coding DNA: TGTGCCAGCTACTACAGGTTGGAGTTAAGGGAAAAACTGTTTTTT. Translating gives CASYYRLELREKLFF.

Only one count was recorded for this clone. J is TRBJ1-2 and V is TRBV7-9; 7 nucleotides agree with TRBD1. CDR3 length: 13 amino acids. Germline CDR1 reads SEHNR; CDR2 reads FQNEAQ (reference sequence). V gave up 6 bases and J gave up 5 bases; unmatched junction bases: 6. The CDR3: CASSWTGDYGYTF. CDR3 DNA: TGTGCCAGCAGTTGGACAGGTGATTATGGCTACACCTTC.

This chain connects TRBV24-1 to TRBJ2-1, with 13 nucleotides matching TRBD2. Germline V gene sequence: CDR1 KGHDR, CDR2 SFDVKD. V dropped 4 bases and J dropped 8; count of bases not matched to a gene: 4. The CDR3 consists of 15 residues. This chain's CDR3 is CATSDGGLAGDEQFF. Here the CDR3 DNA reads TGTGCCACCAGTGACGGAGGACTAGCGGGGGATGAGCAGTTCTTC.

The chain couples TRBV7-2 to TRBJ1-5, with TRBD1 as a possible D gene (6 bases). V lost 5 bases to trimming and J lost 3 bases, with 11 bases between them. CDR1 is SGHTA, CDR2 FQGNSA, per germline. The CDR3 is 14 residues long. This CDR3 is CASSVDRNNQPQHF. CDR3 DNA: TGTGCCAGCAGCGTAGACAGGAACAATCAGCCCCAGCATTTT.

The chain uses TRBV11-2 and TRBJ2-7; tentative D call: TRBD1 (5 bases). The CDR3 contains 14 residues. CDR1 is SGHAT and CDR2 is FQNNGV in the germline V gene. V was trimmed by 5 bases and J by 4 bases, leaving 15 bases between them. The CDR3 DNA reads TGTGCCAGCAGCGGCTGGGGCTTAAATTACGAGCAGTACTTC. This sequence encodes CASSGWGLNYEQYF.

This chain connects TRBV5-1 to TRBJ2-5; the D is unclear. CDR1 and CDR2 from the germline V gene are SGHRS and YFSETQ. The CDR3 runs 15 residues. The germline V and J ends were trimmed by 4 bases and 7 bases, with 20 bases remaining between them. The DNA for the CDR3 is TGCGCCAGCAGCGATGGCATGTTGGGCTTTGGGACCCAGTACTTC. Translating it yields CASSDGMLGFGTQYF.

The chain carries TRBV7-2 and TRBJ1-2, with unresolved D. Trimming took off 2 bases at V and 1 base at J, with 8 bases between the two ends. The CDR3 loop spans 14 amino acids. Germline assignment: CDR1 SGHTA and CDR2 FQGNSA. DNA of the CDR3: TGTGCCAGCAGCTTATCGCTCAGTAACTATGGCTACACCTTC. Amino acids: CASSLSLSNYGYTF. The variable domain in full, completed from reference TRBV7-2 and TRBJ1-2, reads GAGVSQSPSNKVTEKGKDVELRCDPISGHTALYWYRQSLGQGLEFLIYFQGNSAPDKSGLPSDRFSAERTGGSVSTLTIQRTQQEDSAVYLCASSLSLSNYGYTFGSGTRLTVV.

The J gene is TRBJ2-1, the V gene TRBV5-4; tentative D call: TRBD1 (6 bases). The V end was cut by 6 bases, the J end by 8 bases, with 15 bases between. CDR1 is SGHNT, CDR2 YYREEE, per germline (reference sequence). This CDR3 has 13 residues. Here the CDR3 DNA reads TGTGCCAGCAAAGCCTGGGACATTTATGAGCAGTTCTTC. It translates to CASKAWDIYEQFF.

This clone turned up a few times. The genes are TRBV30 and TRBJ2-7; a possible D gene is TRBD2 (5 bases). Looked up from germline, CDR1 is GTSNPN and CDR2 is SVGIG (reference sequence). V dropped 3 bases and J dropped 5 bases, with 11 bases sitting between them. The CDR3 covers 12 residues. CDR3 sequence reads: CAWSHPRDEQYF. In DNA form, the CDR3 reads TGTGCCTGGAGCCACCCGCGGGACGAGCAGTACTTC.